The 28 T cell receptor beta chains below come from one sample, sequenced in a study of T cells after yellow fever vaccination. TCRdb passed the 5' RACE reads through MiXCR, listing each CDR3 protein once. The sample yields hundreds of thousands of distinct CDR3 sequences, 20% to 25% seen once. The sample was PBMCs, taken about 20 days after the first yellow fever vaccination. These receptors were taken from a man in his late teens or twenties who received the YFV17D yellow fever vaccine.

V is TRBV6-5 and J is TRBJ2-3, with unresolved D. The germline gives CDR1 MNHEY, CDR2 SVGAGI. V gave up 0 bases and J gave up 4 bases, with 14 bases separating them. This CDR3 comprises 16 residues. CDR3 coding DNA: TGTGCCAGCAGTTACTCTTTCGGCCAGGTGGCAGATACGCAGTATTTT. Translation: CASSYSFGQVADTQYF.

This clonotype was seen a handful of times. The genes are TRBV20-1 and TRBJ1-5, with D possibly being TRBD1 (6 bases). The CDR3 is 14 amino acids. Germline assignment: CDR1 DFQATT and CDR2 SNEGSKA (reference sequence). V gave up 4 bases and J gave up 4 bases, with 14 bases separating them. The CDR3 protein is CSATPSTGNQPQHF. CDR3 coding DNA: TGCAGTGCTACCCCTTCAACAGGGAATCAGCCCCAGCATTTT.

This clonotype has more than one count but fewer than ten. This chain connects TRBV30 to TRBJ1-6; D unclear. Germline values: CDR1 GTSNPN, CDR2 SVGIG (reference sequence). Between the trimmed V and J ends, which lost 0 bases and 0 bases, there was a span of 12 bases. This CDR3 is built from 17 residues. The CDR3 loop reads CAWSVVPGSSYNSPLHF. The CDR3 DNA reads as TGTGCCTGGAGTGTTGTTCCTGGGAGCTCCTATAATTCACCCCTCCACTTT.

The chain recombines TRBV6-1 with TRBJ1-5; a weak D match, TRBD1 (6 bases). With 6 bases removed from V and 1 base from J, the gap between germline ends came to 13 bases. From germline, CDR1 is MNHNS and CDR2 SASEGT. CDR3 length equals 15 residues. Here the CDR3 reads CASRPTGWSNQPQHF. The CDR3 nucleotides are TGTGCCAGCAGACCTACAGGGTGGAGCAATCAGCCCCAGCATTTT.

The V call is TRBV6-2 or TRBV6-3, the J call TRBJ2-1; the match to TRBD1 covers 10 bases. The CDR3 spans 17 residues. The J segment lost 2 bases and the V segment lost 3 bases, leaving 7 bases of the junction unmatched. CDR1 and CDR2 from the germline V gene are MNHEY and SVGEGT. Here the CDR3 reads CASSYTTGGLTYNEQFF. CDR3 coding DNA: TGTGCCAGCAGTTATACGACAGGGGGCCTAACCTACAATGAGCAGTTCTTC.

Ten or more counts support this clonotype. The V gene is TRBV5-1, the J gene TRBJ2-2; 7 nucleotides match TRBD1. The CDR3 is made up of 16 amino acids. With 0 bases clipped from V and 0 bases from J, the junction kept 2 bases outside the gene matches. The germline gives CDR1 SGHRS, CDR2 YFSETQ. CDR3 in DNA: TGCGCCAGCAGCTTGGCCGGGACAGCGAACACCGGGGAGCTGTTTTTT. Amino acids: CASSLAGTANTGELFF.

This clonotype was observed a few times. This chain joins TRBV6-1 and TRBJ2-7; 7 positions agree with TRBD1. CDR1 is MNHNS, CDR2 SASEGT, per germline. Trimming cost V 6 bases and J 3 bases; bases outside gene matches: 14. This CDR3 is 16 amino acids long. As DNA, the CDR3 is TGTGCCAGCAGCCTTCCCGGACAGGTCGTTCACTACGAGCAGTACTTC. It translates to CASSLPGQVVHYEQYF.

This clonotype has only a few counts. The chain uses TRBV5-1 and TRBJ2-4, with D unclear. Between the trimmed V and J ends, which lost 5 bases and 1 base, there was a span of 13 bases. The CDR3 is 15 amino acids. The germline gives CDR1 SGHRS, CDR2 YFSETQ. CDR3 sequence: CASSLTLSAKNIQYF. The CDR3 coding sequence is TGCGCCAGCAGTTTGACTCTGAGTGCCAAAAACATTCAGTACTTC. Full variable domain (remainder filled in from reference TRBV5-1 and TRBJ2-4): KAGVTQTPRYLIKTRGQQVTLSCSPISGHRSVSWYQQTPGQGLQFLFEYFSETQRNKGNFPGRFSGRQFSNSRSEMNVSTLELGDSALYLCASSLTLSAKNIQYFGAGTRLSVL.

In its sample, this clonotype was seen a few times. This chain connects TRBV7-2 to TRBJ2-5; 9 positions agree with TRBD1. Germline V gene sequence: CDR1 SGHTA, CDR2 FQGNSA. The CDR3 sequence is 16 residues long. Trimming cost V 6 bases and J 5 bases; bases outside gene matches: 13. The DNA for the CDR3 is TGTGCCAGCAGTCTAGAGTCGGGGACAGGGAGGGAGACCCAGTACTTC. Its translation is CASSLESGTGRETQYF. The complete variable domain, with remaining parts taken from reference TRBV7-2 and TRBJ2-5, reads GAGVSQSPSNKVTEKGKDVELRCDPISGHTALYWYRQSLGQGLEFLIYFQGNSAPDKSGLPSDRFSAERTGGSVSTLTIQRTQQEDSAVYLCASSLESGTGRETQYFGPGTRLLVL.

Details on this clonotype: A much larger clone differs from this one at a single base, so this may be a read error. V is TRBV6-1 and J is TRBJ2-3; D may correspond to TRBD1 or TRBD2 (5 bases each). Trimming removed 5 bases from V and 6 bases from J, with 15 bases in between. The CDR3 has 14 residues. CDR1 and CDR2 from the germline V gene are MNHNS and SASEGT. The CDR3 coding sequence is TGTGCCAGCAGTACGGGGCAGACTCCGGATACGCAGTATTTT. The encoded protein is CASSTGQTPDTQYF.

This rearrangement joins TRBV6-5 to TRBJ2-3; 8 bases match TRBD2. This CDR3 comprises 16 residues. Germline V lookup: CDR1 MNHEY, CDR2 SVGAGI. The J segment lost 1 base and the V segment lost 0 bases, leaving 3 bases of the junction unmatched. The CDR3 protein is CASSYSLRGGTDTQYF. CDR3 nucleotides: TGTGCCAGCAGTTACTCGTTGCGGGGGGGCACAGATACGCAGTATTTT.

In its sample, this clonotype was seen many times. The V call is TRBV4-3, the J call TRBJ2-1, with D possibly called TRBD1 or TRBD2 (5 bases each). Germline CDR1 LGHNA, CDR2 YSLEER. V was clipped by 0 bases and J by 4 bases, with 16 bases between them. The CDR3 runs 17 residues. CDR3 nucleotide sequence: TGCGCCAGCAGCCAAGAGCCCGGGACGGGGATTTACAATGAGCAGTTCTTC. It is translated as CASSQEPGTGIYNEQFF.

This chain connects TRBV28 to TRBJ1-2; TRBD1 matches 8 bases. Germline lookup yields CDR1 MDHEN and CDR2 SYDVKM. V lost 4 bases and J lost 3; bases outside the gene matches: 4. The CDR3 totals 14 residues. The CDR3 loop reads CASSSWTGHYGYTF. CDR3 DNA sequence: TGTGCCAGCAGTTCATGGACAGGGCACTATGGCTACACCTTC.

The chain employs TRBV7-9 and TRBJ2-3; D possibly matches TRBD1 or TRBD2 (5 bases each). The CDR3 loop spans 17 amino acids. The germline CDR1 and CDR2 sequences are SEHNR and FQNEAQ (reference sequence). The V gene lost 5 bases and the J gene lost 3 bases, with 21 bases spanning the gap. The CDR3 DNA reads as TGTGCCAGCAGCCCTAGAACCCAGGGAGTTCCTACAGATACGCAGTATTTT. Amino acids: CASSPRTQGVPTDTQYF.

This sequence joins TRBV7-9 and TRBJ2-5; D ambiguous. The CDR3 is 13 amino acids. Germline assignment: CDR1 SEHNR and CDR2 FQNEAQ (reference sequence). V was clipped by 5 bases and J by 5 bases, with 12 bases between them. The CDR3 nucleotides read TGTGCCAGCAGCCTCCTACTTCTGGAGACCCAGTACTTC. Translation: CASSLLLLETQYF.

The chain carries TRBV5-4 and TRBJ2-7, with 10 nucleotides matching TRBD1. CDR1 and CDR2 from the germline V gene are SGHNT and YYREEE (reference sequence). V dropped 4 bases and J dropped 7; count of bases not matched to a gene: 11. The CDR3 consists of 15 residues. CDR3 sequence: CASSPGDRGRLEQYF. The CDR3 DNA is TGTGCCAGCAGCCCAGGGGACAGGGGAAGATTGGAGCAGTACTTC.

The V call is TRBV20-1, the J call TRBJ1-6; D is undetermined. Trimming took 6 bases from V and 1 from J, leaving 13 bases between them. Germline loops: CDR1 DFQATT, CDR2 SNEGSKA (reference sequence). The CDR3 covers 15 residues. The CDR3 region has the DNA TGCAGTGCCCGCAGGTGGGATTCCTATAATTCACCCCTCCACTTT. Translation: CSARRWDSYNSPLHF.

This clonotype came up a few times. The rearrangement links TRBV5-1 to TRBJ2-3, with no clear D. V dropped 0 bases and J dropped 4 bases, with 9 bases sitting between them. The length of the CDR3 is 14 residues. Germline V gives CDR1 SGHRS, CDR2 YFSETQ. In DNA form, the CDR3 reads TGCGCCAGCAGCTTGGAGCTGGGTCCAGATACGCAGTATTTT. Protein product: CASSLELGPDTQYF.

The genes are TRBV27 and TRBJ2-1, with D perhaps matching TRBD2 (6 bases). Looked up from germline, CDR1 is MNHEY and CDR2 is SMNVEV (reference sequence). The CDR3 spans 15 residues. V was cut by 4 bases and J by 5 bases, with 15 bases left in between. The CDR3 spells CASSYGGREDNEQFF. Written as DNA, the CDR3 is TGTGCCAGCAGTTACGGGGGAAGGGAGGACAATGAGCAGTTCTTC.

This clonotype turned up a few times. The rearrangement joins TRBV10-2 to TRBJ2-3, with a possible D match to TRBD1 (6 bases). CDR1 and CDR2 from the germline V gene are WSHSY and SAAADI. Trimming cost V 6 bases and J 2 bases, with 18 bases left between them. CDR3 length: 16 residues. CDR3 nucleotides: TGCGCCAGCAGGGATTGGGGACACTCTGACACAGATACGCAGTATTTT. Its translation is CASRDWGHSDTDTQYF.

The V and J genes are TRBV6-2 or TRBV6-3 and TRBJ2-3; D gene unclear. This CDR3 spans 10 amino acids. V shed 10 bases and J shed 6 bases, with 8 bases lying between them. Germline CDR1 reads MNHEY; CDR2 reads SVGEGT. The CDR3 here is CATFRDTQYF. CDR3 coding DNA: TGTGCCACATTCCGGGATACGCAGTATTTT.

This chain uses TRBV19 with TRBJ1-2, with a tentative D call TRBD1 (5 bases). Trimming removed 4 bases at V and 4 bases at J, with 16 bases between. Germline values: CDR1 LNHDA, CDR2 SQIVND (reference sequence). The length of the CDR3 is 15 residues. CDR3 amino acids: CASSTRPGHGYGYTF. CDR3 DNA: TGTGCCAGTAGTACACGGCCCGGACACGGCTATGGCTACACCTTC.

V gene TRBV11-2 combines with J gene TRBJ2-3, with a weak D call TRBD1 (5 bases). V lost 5 bases and J lost 5, with 20 bases in between. In germline, CDR1 is SGHAT, CDR2 FQNNGV. The CDR3 contains 16 residues. The chain's CDR3 is CASSQAPGAGKDTQYF. The DNA of the CDR3 is TGTGCCAGCAGCCAAGCACCTGGGGCAGGAAAAGATACGCAGTATTTT.

The chain recombines TRBV7-2 with TRBJ2-1; 7 nucleotides align to TRBD2. The ends lost 5 bases at V and 10 bases at J; junction bases unmatched: 5. The germline V gene has CDR1 SGHTA and CDR2 FQGNSA. The CDR3 length is 12 residues. The CDR3: CASSPGGWEQFF. CDR3 DNA: TGTGCCAGCAGCCCGGGGGGTTGGGAGCAGTTCTTC.

The genes are TRBV7-3 and TRBJ1-2; tentatively, D is TRBD1 (5 bases). Germline CDR1 is SGHTA and CDR2 is FQGTGA. Between the trimmed V and J ends, which lost 5 bases and 6 bases, there was a span of 13 bases. The CDR3 runs 13 residues. The CDR3 reads CASSTGTNDGYTF. The CDR3 region has the DNA TGTGCCAGCAGCACCGGGACCAATGATGGCTACACCTTC. Complete variable domain (other parts from reference TRBV7-3 and TRBJ1-2): GAGVSQTPSNKVTEKGKYVELRCDPISGHTALYWYRQSLGQGPEFLIYFQGTGAADDSGLPNDRFFAVRPEGSVSTLKIQRTERGDSAVYLCASSTGTNDGYTFGSGTRLTVV.

This clonotype was counted between two and nine times. The genes are TRBV4-3 and TRBJ2-3; no reliable D call. Germline values: CDR1 LGHNA, CDR2 YSLEER. The length of the CDR3 is 13 residues. V was shortened by 3 bases and J by 3 bases, with 7 bases between the two germline ends. The CDR3 here is CASSHTWTDTQYF. CDR3 in DNA: TGCGCCAGCAGCCATACGTGGACAGATACGCAGTATTTT.

This clonotype was detected only a few times. The genes are TRBV7-2 and TRBJ2-5, with unresolved D. Trimming stripped 3 bases from V and 3 bases from J, with 11 bases between. Per the germline V gene, CDR1 is SGHTA and CDR2 is FQGNSA. The CDR3 consists of 14 residues. CDR3 DNA: TGTGCCAGCAGCTTCTTGGACGGCAAAGAGACCCAGTACTTC. Amino acid sequence: CASSFLDGKETQYF.

The chain recombines TRBV6-2 or TRBV6-3 with TRBJ2-7; maybe TRBD1 (6 bases). This CDR3 is built from 13 residues. The germline V gene has CDR1 MNHEY and CDR2 SVGEGT. Trimming cost V 6 bases and J 4 bases, with 13 bases left between them. The CDR3 bases are TGTGCCAGCAGCCCCGGACAGATTTACGAGCAGTACGTC. Amino acid sequence: CASSPGQIYEQYV.